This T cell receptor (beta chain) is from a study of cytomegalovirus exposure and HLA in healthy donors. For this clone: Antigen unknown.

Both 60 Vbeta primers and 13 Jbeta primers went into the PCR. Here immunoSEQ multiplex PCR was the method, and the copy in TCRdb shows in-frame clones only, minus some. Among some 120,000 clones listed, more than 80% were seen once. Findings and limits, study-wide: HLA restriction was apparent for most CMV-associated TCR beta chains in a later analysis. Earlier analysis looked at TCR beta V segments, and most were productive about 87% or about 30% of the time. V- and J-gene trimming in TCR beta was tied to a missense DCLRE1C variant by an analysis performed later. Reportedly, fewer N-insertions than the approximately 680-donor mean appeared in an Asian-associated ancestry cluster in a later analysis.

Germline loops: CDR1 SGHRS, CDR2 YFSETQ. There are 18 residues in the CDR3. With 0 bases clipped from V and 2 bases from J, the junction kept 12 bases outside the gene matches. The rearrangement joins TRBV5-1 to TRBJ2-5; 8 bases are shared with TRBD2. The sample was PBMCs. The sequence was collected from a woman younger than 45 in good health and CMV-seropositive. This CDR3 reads CASSLGFASGGTQETQYF. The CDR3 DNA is TGCGCCAGCAGCTTGGGATTCGCGAGCGGGGGAACACAAGAGACCCAGTACTTC.